The rows below give T cell receptor beta chains drawn from one sample of a study of T cells in Graves' hyperthyroidism and ophthalmopathy. TCRdb called the multiplex PCR reads again in MiXCR, with one record for every CDR3 protein. Here the sample spans around 690,000 distinct CDR3 sequences, 17% being singletons. Sequencing was done on a sample of blood. These TCRs come from a man aged 50 to 59 with Graves' hyperthyroidism. CDR3s include the opening cysteine and the closing phenylalanine or tryptophan. A D gene is named only where the DNA matches it firmly. The size of a clone is reported for some rows only, either as once, few or many, or as a class for expanded clones.

D gene	J gene	clone size	V gene	CDR3 protein	CDR3 DNA
-	TRBJ2-2	-	TRBV4-3	CASSQDVQNTGELFF	TGCGCCAGCAGCCAAGATGTCCAGAACACCGGGGAGCTGTTTTTT
TRBD2	TRBJ2-1	many	TRBV27	CASSLSLAGEGEQFF	TGTGCCAGCAGTTTAAGTCTAGCGGGAGAGGGTGAGCAGTTCTTC
-	TRBJ1-1	many	TRBV5-1	CASSPLPGEEAFF	TGCGCCAGCAGCCCACTTCCGGGAGAGGAAGCTTTCTTT
-	TRBJ1-3	many	TRBV6-1	CASNPNSGNTIYF	TGTGCCAGCAATCCTAACTCTGGAAACACCATATATTTT
TRBD2	TRBJ2-5	many	TRBV28	CASANGLAGGETQYF	TGTGCCAGCGCTAACGGACTAGCGGGAGGTGAGACCCAGTACTTC
TRBD2	TRBJ2-1	few	TRBV30	CAWIRAGSGGYNEQFF	TGTGCCTGGATCCGGGCGGGATCGGGGGGCTACAATGAGCAGTTCTTC
TRBD1	TRBJ2-1	few	TRBV19	CASSIQGDRYNEQFF	TGTGCCAGTAGCATCCAGGGGGACAGATACAATGAGCAGTTCTTC
-	TRBJ2-7	many	TRBV7-2	CASSFSDWSHEQYF	TGTGCCAGCAGCTTCTCGGACTGGTCCCACGAGCAGTACTTC
-	TRBJ2-3	-	TRBV9	CASSAGLDPKNTQYF	TGTGCCAGCAGCGCCGGGCTAGACCCCAAAAATACGCAGTATTTT
-	TRBJ2-7	-	TRBV7-9	CASSSETEIYEQYF	TGTGCCAGCAGCTCCGAGACAGAGATCTACGAGCAGTACTTC
-	TRBJ2-1	many	TRBV28	CASSPPPGVWGSYNEQFF	TGTGCCAGCAGTCCCCCCCCCGGGGTGTGGGGGTCCTACAATGAGCAGTTCTTC
-	TRBJ1-1	-	TRBV18	CASSPYRLGDTEAFF	TGTGCCAGCTCGCCTTACAGGTTGGGGGACACTGAAGCTTTCTTT
TRBD1	TRBJ2-5	once	TRBV27	CASSGTGGKETQYF	TGTGCCAGCAGTGGGACAGGGGGCAAGGAGACCCAGTACTTC
-	TRBJ2-1	once	TRBV11-3	CASSSWASFGPYNEQFF	TGTGCCAGCAGCTCTTGGGCCTCCTTCGGGCCCTACAATGAGCAGTTCTTC
-	TRBJ2-6	many	TRBV18	CASSLARGANVLTF	TGTGCCAGCTCACTCGCCAGGGGGGCCAACGTCCTGACTTTC
-	TRBJ2-3	-	TRBV6-1	CASSEAAGNTDTQYF	TGTGCCAGCAGTGAAGCGGCAGGGAATACAGATACGCAGTATTTT
TRBD1	TRBJ1-2	many	TRBV2	CASSEGQGADGYTF	TGTGCCAGCAGTGAGGGACAGGGGGCTGATGGCTACACCTTC
TRBD1	TRBJ2-2	many	TRBV27	CASSLGQGIAGELFF	TGTGCCAGCAGTTTAGGACAGGGAATAGCCGGGGAGCTGTTTTTT
-	TRBJ1-6	many	TRBV6-1	CASSDRQTTYNSPLHF	TGTGCCAGCAGTGATCGACAGACCACATATAATTCACCCCTCCACTTT
-	TRBJ2-1	many	TRBV5-1	CASRQEGNEQFF	TGCGCCAGCCGCCAAGAGGGCAATGAGCAGTTCTTC
TRBD1	TRBJ2-1	many	TRBV27	CASSFLRQGARNNEQFF	TGTGCCAGCAGTTTCCTCCGACAGGGGGCGCGGAACAATGAGCAGTTCTTC
TRBD1	TRBJ2-7	many	TRBV29-1	CSVAGTGTNYEQYF	TGCAGCGTTGCCGGGACAGGGACCAACTACGAGCAGTACTTC
-	TRBJ2-2	-	TRBV25-1	CASSESGLNTGELFF	TGTGCCAGCAGTGAATCCGGGTTGAACACCGGGGAGCTGTTTTTT
TRBD2	TRBJ2-7	-	TRBV7-9	CASSPGLAGVMDEQYF	TGTGCCAGCAGCCCGGGACTAGCGGGAGTGATGGACGAGCAGTACTTC
-	TRBJ2-6	few	TRBV10-3	CAISDTFLSAGANVLTF	TGTGCCATCAGTGACACGTTTCTCTCGGCTGGGGCCAACGTCCTGACTTTC
-	TRBJ2-7	many	TRBV11-2	CASSLGSLGASSYEQYF	TGTGCCAGCAGCTTAGGATCTCTCGGGGCCAGCTCCTACGAGCAGTACTTC
TRBD1	TRBJ2-5	few	TRBV6-1	CASSPIGTGPRETQYF	TGTGCCAGCAGCCCCATCGGGACAGGGCCACGAGAGACCCAGTACTTC
-	TRBJ2-6	many	TRBV28	CASSSNNWRSGANVLTF	TGTGCCAGCAGTTCTAACAACTGGCGCTCTGGGGCCAACGTCCTGACTTTC
TRBD1	TRBJ2-7	many	TRBV7-9	CASGQGVFEQYF	TGTGCCAGCGGACAGGGGGTTTTCGAGCAGTACTTC
-	TRBJ1-6	many	TRBV6-1	CASRATGLTSPLHF	TGTGCCAGCAGGGCGACAGGACTTACTTCACCCCTCCACTTT
-	TRBJ1-5	-	TRBV6-1	CASSGHRCSNQPQHF	TGTGCCAGCAGTGGACACAGGTGTAGCAATCAGCCCCAGCATTTT
-	TRBJ2-7	few	TRBV20-1	CSAAGLSSYEQYF	TGCAGTGCAGCGGGCCTTAGCTCCTACGAGCAGTACTTC
-	TRBJ1-1	many	TRBV28	CASSFPGMNTEAFF	TGTGCCAGCAGTTTTCCCGGGATGAACACTGAAGCTTTCTTT
-	TRBJ1-1	many	TRBV28	CASRRDMNTEAFF	TGTGCCAGCAGGCGTGACATGAACACTGAAGCTTTCTTT
-	TRBJ2-1	-	TRBV7-8	CASTRPGAGEQFF	TGTGCCAGCACCAGACCGGGAGCAGGTGAGCAGTTCTTC
TRBD1	TRBJ2-5	many	TRBV19	CASSTTRTGVETQYF	TGTGCCAGTAGTACCACCCGGACAGGGGTCGAGACCCAGTACTTC
TRBD2	TRBJ2-7	-	TRBV7-6	CASSLAREADEQYF	TGTGCCAGCAGCTTAGCTCGGGAGGCCGACGAGCAGTACTTC
TRBD1	TRBJ1-2	many	TRBV11-2	CASSFGQGAEGYTF	TGTGCCAGCAGCTTCGGACAGGGGGCGGAAGGCTACACCTTC
TRBD1	TRBJ2-3	many	TRBV7-8	CASSTGQGFRDTQYF	TGTGCCAGCAGCACCGGACAGGGGTTTAGAGATACGCAGTATTTT
-	TRBJ1-2	few	TRBV9	CASSASVGETNYGYTF	TGTGCCAGCAGCGCAAGCGTCGGGGAGACTAACTATGGCTACACCTTC
TRBD1	TRBJ1-2	-	TRBV14	CASSPRQGSYGYTF	TGTGCCAGCAGCCCCCGACAGGGTTCCTATGGCTACACCTTC
-	TRBJ1-2	many	TRBV12-3/TRBV12-4	CASSSRDGAYYGYTF	TGTGCCAGCAGTTCCCGGGACGGAGCATATTATGGCTACACCTTC
-	TRBJ1-1	few	TRBV20-1	CSARDPFSQTVEAFF	TGCAGTGCTAGAGACCCTTTCTCCCAGACAGTTGAAGCTTTCTTT
TRBD2	TRBJ2-3	many	TRBV15	CATELAASTDTQYF	TGTGCCACCGAACTAGCGGCTAGCACAGATACGCAGTATTTT
TRBD1	TRBJ2-1	-	TRBV6-1	CASTKGQGVYNEQFF	TGTGCCAGCACCAAGGGACAGGGGGTTTACAATGAGCAGTTCTTC
TRBD2	TRBJ2-7	many	TRBV10-3	CATFKRTSGAYEQYF	TGTGCCACTTTCAAAAGGACTAGCGGAGCCTACGAGCAGTACTTC
-	TRBJ2-4	few	TRBV7-2	CASSLGLPKNIQYF	TGTGCCAGCAGCCTGGGACTTCCCAAAAACATTCAGTACTTC
-	TRBJ2-7	many	TRBV28	CASSLTRSEYEQYF	TGTGCCAGCAGTTTAACCCGTAGTGAGTACGAGCAGTACTTC
-	TRBJ1-1	-	TRBV2	CASTEGQNTEAFF	TGTGCCAGCACCGAGGGGCAGAACACTGAAGCTTTCTTT
-	TRBJ2-3	many	TRBV10-3	CAISEYPGRDADTQYF	TGTGCCATCAGTGAGTATCCGGGCCGCGACGCAGATACGCAGTATTTT
-	TRBJ2-3	-	TRBV28	CASSGLGVDTQYF	TGTGCCAGCAGCGGACTGGGAGTAGATACGCAGTATTTT
-	TRBJ2-3	few	TRBV5-5	CTSSLEEGTDTQYF	TGTACCAGCAGCTTAGAAGAGGGCACAGATACGCAGTATTTT
-	TRBJ1-1	many	TRBV19	CASSIRVQNLMNTEAFF	TGTGCCAGTAGTATTAGAGTCCAGAATTTAATGAACACTGAAGCTTTCTTT
TRBD1	TRBJ2-7	many	TRBV28	CASSNPGQGSSYEQYF	TGTGCCAGCAGTAATCCGGGACAGGGAAGCTCCTACGAGCAGTACTTC
TRBD1	TRBJ2-2	few	TRBV24-1	CATSDPTGGASGELFF	TGTGCCACCAGTGATCCGACAGGGGGCGCTTCCGGGGAGCTGTTTTTT
-	TRBJ2-5	many	TRBV18	CASSPPWPQETQYF	TGTGCCAGCTCACCACCCTGGCCCCAAGAGACCCAGTACTTC
TRBD1	TRBJ2-7	many	TRBV7-9	CASSLVRTGGNYEQYF	TGTGCCAGCAGCTTAGTGCGGACAGGGGGTAACTACGAGCAGTACTTC
TRBD1	TRBJ2-2	-	TRBV6-2/TRBV6-3	CASSYSDRGTGELFF	TGTGCCAGCAGTTACTCGGACAGGGGAACCGGGGAGCTGTTTTTT
TRBD2	TRBJ2-3	many	TRBV20-1	CSARGRTSATTDTQYF	TGCAGTGCTAGAGGGAGAACTAGCGCTACAACGGATACGCAGTATTTT